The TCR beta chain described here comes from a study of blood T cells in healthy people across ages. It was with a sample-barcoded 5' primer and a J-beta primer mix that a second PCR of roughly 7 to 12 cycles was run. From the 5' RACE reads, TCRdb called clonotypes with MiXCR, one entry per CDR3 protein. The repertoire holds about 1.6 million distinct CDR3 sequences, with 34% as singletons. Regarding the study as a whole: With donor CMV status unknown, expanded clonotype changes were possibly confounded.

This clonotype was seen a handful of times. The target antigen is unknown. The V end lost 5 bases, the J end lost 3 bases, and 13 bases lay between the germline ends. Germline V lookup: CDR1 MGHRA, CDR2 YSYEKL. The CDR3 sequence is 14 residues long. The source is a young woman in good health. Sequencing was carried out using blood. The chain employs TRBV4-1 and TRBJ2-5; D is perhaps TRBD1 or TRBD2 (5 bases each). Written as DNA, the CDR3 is TGCGCCAGCAGCACTGTTGAGGGGAAAGAGACCCAGTACTTC. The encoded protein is CASSTVEGKETQYF.